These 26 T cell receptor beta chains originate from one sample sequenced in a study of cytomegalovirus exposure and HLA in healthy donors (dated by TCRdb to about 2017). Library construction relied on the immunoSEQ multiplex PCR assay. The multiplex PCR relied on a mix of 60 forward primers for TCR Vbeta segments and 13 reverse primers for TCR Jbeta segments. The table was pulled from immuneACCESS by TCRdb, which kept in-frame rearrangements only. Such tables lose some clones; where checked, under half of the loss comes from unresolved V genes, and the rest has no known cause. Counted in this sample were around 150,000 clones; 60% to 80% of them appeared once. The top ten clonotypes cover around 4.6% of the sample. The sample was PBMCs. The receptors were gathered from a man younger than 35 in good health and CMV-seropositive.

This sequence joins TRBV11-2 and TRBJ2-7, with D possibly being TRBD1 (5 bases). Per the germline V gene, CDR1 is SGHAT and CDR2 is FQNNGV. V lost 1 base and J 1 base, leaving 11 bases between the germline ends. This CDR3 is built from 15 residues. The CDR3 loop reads CASSLAGWPSYEQYV. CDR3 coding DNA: TGTGCCAGCAGCTTAGCAGGGTGGCCTTCCTACGAGCAGTACGTC.

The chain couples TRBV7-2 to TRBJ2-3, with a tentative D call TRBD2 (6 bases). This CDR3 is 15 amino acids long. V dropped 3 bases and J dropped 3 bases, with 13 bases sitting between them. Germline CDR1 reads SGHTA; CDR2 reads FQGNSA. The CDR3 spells CASSLLATSTDTQYF. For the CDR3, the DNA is TGTGCCAGCAGCTTGCTAGCGACTTCTACAGATACGCAGTATTTT.

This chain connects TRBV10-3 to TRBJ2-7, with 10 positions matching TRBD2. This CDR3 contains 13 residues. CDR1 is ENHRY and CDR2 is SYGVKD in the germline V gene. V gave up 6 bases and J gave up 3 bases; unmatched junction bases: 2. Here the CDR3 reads CAIRGTSDYEQYV. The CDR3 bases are TGTGCCATCAGAGGGACTAGCGACTACGAGCAGTACGTC.

The CDR3 spells CASSRGQGREKLFF. The DNA for the CDR3 is TGCGCCAGCAGCCGCGGACAGGGCCGTGAAAAACTGTTTTTT. The genes are TRBV5-1 and TRBJ1-4; 8 nucleotides align to TRBD1. V dropped 4 bases and J dropped 7; count of bases not matched to a gene: 6. The CDR3 is made up of 14 amino acids. Germline CDR1 reads SGHRS; CDR2 reads YFSETQ.

CDR3 coding DNA: TGCAGCGTTGAAGGAGGGACAGGAAGTCCGACCCAGTACTTC. It specifies CSVEGGTGSPTQYF. This chain connects TRBV29-1 to TRBJ2-5, with TRBD1 matching 8 bases. J gave up 7 bases and V 1 base, and 8 bases lay outside the gene matches. CDR1 and CDR2 from the germline V gene are SQVTM and ANQGSEA. CDR3 length: 14 amino acids.

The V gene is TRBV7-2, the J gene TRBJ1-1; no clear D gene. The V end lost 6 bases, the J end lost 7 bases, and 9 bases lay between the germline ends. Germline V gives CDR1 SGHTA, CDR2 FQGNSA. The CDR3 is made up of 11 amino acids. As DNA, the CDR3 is TGTGCCAGCAGGCGCAGCGGTGAAGCTTTCTTT. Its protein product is CASRRSGEAFF.

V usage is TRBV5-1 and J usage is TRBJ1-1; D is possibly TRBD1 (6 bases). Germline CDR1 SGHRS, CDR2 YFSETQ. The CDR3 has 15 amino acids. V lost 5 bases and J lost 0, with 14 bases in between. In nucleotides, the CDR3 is TGCGCCAGCAGTCCGAGGGGGGGCATGAACACTGAAGCTTTCTTT. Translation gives CASSPRGGMNTEAFF.

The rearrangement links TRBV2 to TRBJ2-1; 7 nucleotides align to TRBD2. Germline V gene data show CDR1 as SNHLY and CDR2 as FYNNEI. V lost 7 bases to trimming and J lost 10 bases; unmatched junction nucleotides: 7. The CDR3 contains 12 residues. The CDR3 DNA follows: TGTGCCAGCATAGGGAGGGCCGGAGAGCAGTTCTTC. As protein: CASIGRAGEQFF.

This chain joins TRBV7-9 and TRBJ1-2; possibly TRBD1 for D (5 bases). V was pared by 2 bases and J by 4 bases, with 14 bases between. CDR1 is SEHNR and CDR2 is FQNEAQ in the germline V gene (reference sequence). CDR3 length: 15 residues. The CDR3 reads CASSLSSGDSYGYTF. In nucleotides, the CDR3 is TGTGCCAGCAGCTTATCGTCGGGGGACTCCTATGGCTACACCTTC.

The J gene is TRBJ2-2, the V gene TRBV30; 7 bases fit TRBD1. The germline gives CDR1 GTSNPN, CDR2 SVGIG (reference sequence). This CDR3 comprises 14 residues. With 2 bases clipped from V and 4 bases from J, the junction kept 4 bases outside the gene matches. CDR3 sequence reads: CAWSTGESTGELFF. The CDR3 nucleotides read TGTGCCTGGAGTACAGGGGAGAGCACCGGGGAGCTGTTTTTT.

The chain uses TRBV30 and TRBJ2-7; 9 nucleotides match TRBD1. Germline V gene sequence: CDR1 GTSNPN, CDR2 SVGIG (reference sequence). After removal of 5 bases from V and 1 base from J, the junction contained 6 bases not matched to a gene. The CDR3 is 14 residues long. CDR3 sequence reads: CAWDLGQGSYEQYV. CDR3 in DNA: TGTGCCTGGGACTTGGGACAGGGATCCTACGAGCAGTACGTC.

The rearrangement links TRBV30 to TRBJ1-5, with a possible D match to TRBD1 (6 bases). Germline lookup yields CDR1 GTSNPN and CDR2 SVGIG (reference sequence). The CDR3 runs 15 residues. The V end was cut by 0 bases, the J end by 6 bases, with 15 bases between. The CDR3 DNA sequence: TGTGCCTGGAGTGTAGGGGGAGGGCGGGTTCAGCCCCAGCATTTT. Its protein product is CAWSVGGGRVQPQHF.

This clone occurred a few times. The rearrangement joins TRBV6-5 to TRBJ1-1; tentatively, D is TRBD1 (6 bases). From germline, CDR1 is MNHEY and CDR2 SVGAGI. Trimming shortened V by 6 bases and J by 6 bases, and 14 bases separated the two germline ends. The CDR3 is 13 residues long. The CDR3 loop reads CASRVRDIAEAFF. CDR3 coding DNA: TGTGCCAGCAGGGTCCGGGACATTGCTGAAGCTTTCTTT.

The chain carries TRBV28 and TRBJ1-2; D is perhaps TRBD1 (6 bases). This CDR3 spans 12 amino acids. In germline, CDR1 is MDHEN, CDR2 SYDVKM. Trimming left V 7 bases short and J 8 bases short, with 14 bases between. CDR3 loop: CASTGAVYGYTF. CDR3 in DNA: TGTGCCAGCACAGGGGCCGTTTACGGCTACACCTTC.

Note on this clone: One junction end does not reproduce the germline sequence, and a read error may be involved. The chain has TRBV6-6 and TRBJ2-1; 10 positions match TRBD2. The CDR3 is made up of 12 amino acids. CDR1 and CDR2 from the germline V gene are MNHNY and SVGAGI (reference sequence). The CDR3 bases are TGTGCCAGCAGTTACGTAATCGGGACTAGCGTCTTC. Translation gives CASSYVIGTSVF.

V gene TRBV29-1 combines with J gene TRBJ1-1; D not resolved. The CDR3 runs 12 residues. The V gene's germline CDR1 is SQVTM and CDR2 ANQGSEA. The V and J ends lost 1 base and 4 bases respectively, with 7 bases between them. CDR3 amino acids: CSVEGAGTEAFF. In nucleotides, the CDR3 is TGCAGCGTTGAAGGGGCGGGCACTGAAGCTTTCTTT.

CDR3 residues: CAISESGPNVYSNQPQHF. The CDR3 DNA follows: TGTGCCATCAGTGAGTCGGGGCCCAACGTCTATAGCAATCAGCCCCAGCATTTT. The V call is TRBV10-3, the J call TRBJ1-5, with D perhaps matching TRBD1 (5 bases). In germline, CDR1 is ENHRY, CDR2 SYGVKD. With 0 bases removed from V and 0 bases from J, the gap between germline ends came to 15 bases. The CDR3 extends over 18 amino acids.

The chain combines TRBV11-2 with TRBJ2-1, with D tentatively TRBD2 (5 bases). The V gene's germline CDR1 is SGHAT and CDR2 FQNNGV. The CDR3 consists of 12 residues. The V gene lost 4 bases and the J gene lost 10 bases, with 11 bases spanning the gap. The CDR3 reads CASSYLALEQFF. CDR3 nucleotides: TGTGCCAGCAGCTATTTAGCGTTGGAGCAGTTCTTC.

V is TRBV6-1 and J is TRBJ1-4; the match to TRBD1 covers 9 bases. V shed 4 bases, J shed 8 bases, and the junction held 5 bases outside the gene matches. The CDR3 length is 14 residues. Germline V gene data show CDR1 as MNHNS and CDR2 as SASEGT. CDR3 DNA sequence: TGTGCCAGCAGTGCCGGGACAGGGTACGAAAAACTGTTTTTT. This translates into CASSAGTGYEKLFF.

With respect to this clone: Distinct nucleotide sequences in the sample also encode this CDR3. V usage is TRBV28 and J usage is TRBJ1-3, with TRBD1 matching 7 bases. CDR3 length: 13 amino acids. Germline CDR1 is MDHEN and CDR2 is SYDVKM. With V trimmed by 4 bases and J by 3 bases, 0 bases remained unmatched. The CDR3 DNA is TGTGCCAGCAGTTGGACAGGTGGAAACACCATATATTTT. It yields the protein CASSWTGGNTIYF.

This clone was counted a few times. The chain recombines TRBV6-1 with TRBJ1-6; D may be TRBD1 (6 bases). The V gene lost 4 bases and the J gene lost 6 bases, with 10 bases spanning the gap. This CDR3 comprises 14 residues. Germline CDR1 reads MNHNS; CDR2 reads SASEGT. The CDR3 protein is CASSGQGTNSPLHF. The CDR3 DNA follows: TGTGCCAGCAGTGGGCAGGGGACTAATTCACCCCTCCACTTT.

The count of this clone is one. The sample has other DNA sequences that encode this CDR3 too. The CDR3 nucleotides are TGCGCCAGCAGCTTGTCGGGGGGAAGCAATCAGCCCCAGCATTTT. Its translation: CASSLSGGSNQPQHF. The rearrangement joins TRBV5-1 to TRBJ1-5, with D possibly matching TRBD1 (5 bases). Germline values: CDR1 SGHRS, CDR2 YFSETQ. V was trimmed by 1 base and J by 1 base, leaving 9 bases between them. The CDR3 spans 15 residues.

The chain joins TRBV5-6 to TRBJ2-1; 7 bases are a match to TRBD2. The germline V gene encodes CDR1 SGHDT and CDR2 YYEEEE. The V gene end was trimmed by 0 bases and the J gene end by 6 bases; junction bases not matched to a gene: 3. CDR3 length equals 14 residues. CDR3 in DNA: TGTGCCAGCAGCTTGGCAGGGAGGGCCAATGAGCAGTTCTTC. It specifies CASSLAGRANEQFF.

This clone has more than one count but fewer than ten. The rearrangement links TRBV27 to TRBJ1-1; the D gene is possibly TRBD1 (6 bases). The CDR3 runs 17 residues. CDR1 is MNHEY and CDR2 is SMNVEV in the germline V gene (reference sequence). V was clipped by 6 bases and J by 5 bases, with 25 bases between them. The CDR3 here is CASRQYREGVGRTEAFF. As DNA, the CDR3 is TGTGCCAGCAGGCAATACAGGGAAGGGGTGGGAAGGACTGAAGCTTTCTTT.

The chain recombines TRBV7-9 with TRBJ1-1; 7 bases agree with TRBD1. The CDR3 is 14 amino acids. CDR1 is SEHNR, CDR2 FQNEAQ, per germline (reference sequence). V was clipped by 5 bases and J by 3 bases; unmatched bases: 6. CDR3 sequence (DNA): TGTGCCAGCAGCCCGACAGGGTTGGACACTGAAGCTTTCTTT. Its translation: CASSPTGLDTEAFF.

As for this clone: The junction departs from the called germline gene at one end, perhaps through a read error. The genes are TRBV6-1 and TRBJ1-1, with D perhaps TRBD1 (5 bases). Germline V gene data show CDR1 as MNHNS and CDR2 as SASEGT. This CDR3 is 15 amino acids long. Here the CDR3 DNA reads TGTGCTAGCAGGTGGAGGGGTGGAGGAGATGCTGAAGCTTTCTTT. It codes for CASRWRGGGDAEAFF.